This TCR beta chain derives from a study of shared clonotypes between healthy human individuals (TCRdb year 2020). At the level of the whole study: The cohort comprised a couple of women and a few men aged 18 to 49 years. Libraries were prepared and TCR repertoires were sequenced by different laboratories using diverse techniques, in order to increase sequencing depth and limit assay-specific biases. Leukapheresis yielded between about 0.9 and 10 billion PBMCs per donor. For each donor, CD4 naive and CD4 memory were each run on three plates, CD8 naive on two plates, and CD8 memory on one plate. Blood TCR repertoires of a handful of healthy adults were deeply sequenced to estimate repertoire size and the extent of clonotype sharing between individuals. Overall study results and their limits: Because the study included only a small number of donors, the genetic and exposure-history diversity represented was limited. Based on pairwise subsampling, the degree of clonotype sharing among donors was expected to be affected by sequencing depth. Compared with non-shared clonotypes, the clonotypes found in all four sorted-subset donors had higher generation probabilities. Naive subsets generally had larger estimated clonotype richness than memory subsets. Across four donors, around 5% of naive CD4, approximately 3.5% of naive CD8, roughly 2.3% of memory CD4, and approximately 0.4% of memory CD8 clonotypes were shared. Even with the large sequencing depth, rarefaction of the sorted-subset datasets indicated that sequencing was incomplete. Sampling was restricted to blood, and TCR repertoires in tissue are likely to differ from TCR repertoires in blood.

TCR CDR3 regions were amplified from genomic DNA by multiplex PCR using the deep immunoSEQ assay. Genomic DNA extracted from each cell subset was distributed evenly over all wells of several immunoSEQ 96-well plates, and each plate served as one replicate. For sorted subsets, each replicate PCR was loaded with roughly 200 ng genomic DNA, equivalent to roughly 30,000 T cell genomes. Purified libraries were measured with a Qubit 3.0 fluorometer, size-checked on a Bioanalyzer 2100, and measured again with the KAPA Library Quantification kit. A separate single-read 150-cycle Illumina NextSeq 550 flow cell was used to sequence each immunoSEQ 96-well plate. Concerning the study's data processing: The immunoSEQ output contained only junctional sequences without quality scores, so filtering could not match that applied to full-length reads. To assign V/J genes and CDR3, sequences were annotated using PyIR, a Python wrapper for IgBLAST v1.9, with IMGT germline references. Reads with weak V/J assignments (E-value above 1e-6), missing CDR3, stop codons, out-of-frame junctions, or ambiguous translated residues were removed. A V3J clonotype was defined by an identical inferred V gene, J gene, and CDR3 amino acid sequence. To compute the percentage overlap between repertoires, the number of shared unique clonotypes was divided by the size of the smaller repertoire. Richness of each repertoire was evaluated using RTK rarefaction, the Chao1 estimator, and Recon v2.1 estimates of unobserved clonotypes. For all TCRbeta clonotypes obtained by the gDNA method from a handful of donors, generation probabilities were computed with OLGA. Drawn from immuneACCESS, this table holds only the in-frame rearrangements with V and J called that TCRdb kept. Clones are partly lost; checked studies trace under half to an unresolved V gene and leave the rest unexplained. That table supplies the V and J calls and clone size; D and trimming were determined from the DNA. This sample comprises roughly 2,000,000 clones, just under 95% of them detected only once. The ten largest clones add up to 0.95% to 1.5% of the sample.

CD8 naive samples were obtained by positive selection for CCR7 among CD45RO-negative cells, yielding a CD45RA+CCR7+ population from which TemRA cells were excluded. Donors were healthy HIV-negative adults with no recently reported acute infections or vaccinations. Every donor was a Caucasian adult living in Nashville, Tennessee, USA. Blood was obtained by leukapheresis, after which PBMCs were separated by Ficoll-Histopaque density gradient centrifugation and cryopreserved in liquid nitrogen vapor phase. Purity and quantity of every magnetically sorted T cell population were checked by analytical flow cytometry. Genomic DNA was isolated from every sorted fraction and measured by UV absorbance on a Nanodrop 2000c. Details on this clone: Its antigen specificity is not known. Base-call qualities are not available, and no considerably larger clone is one nucleotide away.

From the germline V gene (reference sequence), CDR1 is MNHEY and CDR2 is SMNVEV. The CDR3 runs 13 residues from the cysteine to the phenylalanine. The only DNA kept is the CDR3, 39 bases in frame from the first base. Trimming takes 3 bases off V and 5 bases off J; junction bases not matched to a gene: 2. The chain joins TRBV27 to TRBJ1-1; TRBD1 lines up with 8 middle nucleotides. The sequence was collected from a man younger than 35 in good health. Sample: naive CD8+ T cells sorted from blood. This specimen's cell subset or site label, per the study, means: CD45RA+CCR7+. The CDR3 region: CASSFRTGTEAFF. The nucleotide sequence reads TGTGCCAGCAGTTTCCGGACAGGGACTGAAGCTTTCTTT.